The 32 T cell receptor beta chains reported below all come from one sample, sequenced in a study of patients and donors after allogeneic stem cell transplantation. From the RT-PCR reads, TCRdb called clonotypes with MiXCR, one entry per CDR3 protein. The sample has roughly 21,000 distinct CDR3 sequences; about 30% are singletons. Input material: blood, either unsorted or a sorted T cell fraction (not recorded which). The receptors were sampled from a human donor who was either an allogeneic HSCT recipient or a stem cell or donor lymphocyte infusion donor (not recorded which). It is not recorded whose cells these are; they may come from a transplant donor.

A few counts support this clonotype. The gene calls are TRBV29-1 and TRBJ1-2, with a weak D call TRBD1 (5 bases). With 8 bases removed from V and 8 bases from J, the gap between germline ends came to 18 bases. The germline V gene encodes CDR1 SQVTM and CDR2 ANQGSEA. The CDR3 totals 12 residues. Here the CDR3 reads CSSLTGPGGYTF. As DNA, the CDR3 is TGCAGCTCCTTGACGGGCCCAGGGGGCTACACCTTC.

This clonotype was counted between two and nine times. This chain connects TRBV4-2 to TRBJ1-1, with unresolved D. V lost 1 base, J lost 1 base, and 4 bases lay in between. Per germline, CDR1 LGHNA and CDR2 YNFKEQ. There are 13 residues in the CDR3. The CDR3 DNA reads TGTGCCAGCAGCCAAGGACCGAACACTGAAGCTTTCTTT. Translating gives CASSQGPNTEAFF.

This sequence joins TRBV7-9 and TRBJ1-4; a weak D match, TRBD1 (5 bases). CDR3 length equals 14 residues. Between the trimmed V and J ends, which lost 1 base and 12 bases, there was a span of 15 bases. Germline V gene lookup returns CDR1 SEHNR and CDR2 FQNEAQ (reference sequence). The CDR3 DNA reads TGTGCCAGCAGCTTAGGGGCAGGGCTGGGGGAACTGTTTTTT. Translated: CASSLGAGLGELFF.

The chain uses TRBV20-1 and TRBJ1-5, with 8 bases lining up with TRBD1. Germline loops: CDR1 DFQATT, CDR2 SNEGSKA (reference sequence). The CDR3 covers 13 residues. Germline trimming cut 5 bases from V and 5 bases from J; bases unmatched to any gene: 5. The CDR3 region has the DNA TGCAGTGCTTCCTGGACAGGGCATCAGCCCCAGCATTTT. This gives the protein CSASWTGHQPQHF.

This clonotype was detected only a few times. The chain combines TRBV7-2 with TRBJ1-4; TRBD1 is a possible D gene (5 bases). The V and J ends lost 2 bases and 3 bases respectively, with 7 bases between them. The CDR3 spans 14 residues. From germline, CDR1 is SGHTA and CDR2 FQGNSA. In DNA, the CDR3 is TGTGCCAGCAGCTTATACAGGTCTAATGAAAAACTGTTTTTT. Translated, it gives CASSLYRSNEKLFF. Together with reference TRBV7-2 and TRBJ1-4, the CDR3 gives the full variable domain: GAGVSQSPSNKVTEKGKDVELRCDPISGHTALYWYRQSLGQGLEFLIYFQGNSAPDKSGLPSDRFSAERTGGSVSTLTIQRTQQEDSAVYLCASSLYRSNEKLFFGSGTQLSVL.

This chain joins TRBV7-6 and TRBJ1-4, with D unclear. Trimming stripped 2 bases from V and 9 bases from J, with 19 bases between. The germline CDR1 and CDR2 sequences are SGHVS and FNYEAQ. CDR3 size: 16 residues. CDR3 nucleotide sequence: TGTGCCAGCAGCTTATCCCCTTTAGAGGGCGTAAAAAAACTGTTTTTT. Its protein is CASSLSPLEGVKKLFF.

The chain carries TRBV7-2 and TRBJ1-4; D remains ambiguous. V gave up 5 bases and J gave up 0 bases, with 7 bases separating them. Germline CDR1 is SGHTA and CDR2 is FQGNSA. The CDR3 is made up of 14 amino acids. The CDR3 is CASSRGATNEKLFF. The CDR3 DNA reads TGTGCCAGCAGCCGGGGTGCAACTAATGAAAAACTGTTTTTT.

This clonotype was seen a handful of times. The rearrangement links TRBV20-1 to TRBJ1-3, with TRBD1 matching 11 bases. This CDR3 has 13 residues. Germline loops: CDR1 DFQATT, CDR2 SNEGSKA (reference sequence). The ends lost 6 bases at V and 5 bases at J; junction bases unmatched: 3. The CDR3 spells CSAGQGARNTIYF. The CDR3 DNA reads TGCAGTGCAGGACAGGGGGCGAGAAACACCATATATTTT.

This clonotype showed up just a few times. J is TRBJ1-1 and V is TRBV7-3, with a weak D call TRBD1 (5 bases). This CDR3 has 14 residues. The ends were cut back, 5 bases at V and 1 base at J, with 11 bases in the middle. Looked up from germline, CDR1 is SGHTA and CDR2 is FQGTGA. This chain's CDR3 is CASSINDRNTEAFF. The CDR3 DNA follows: TGTGCCAGCAGCATTAATGACAGGAACACTGAAGCTTTCTTT.

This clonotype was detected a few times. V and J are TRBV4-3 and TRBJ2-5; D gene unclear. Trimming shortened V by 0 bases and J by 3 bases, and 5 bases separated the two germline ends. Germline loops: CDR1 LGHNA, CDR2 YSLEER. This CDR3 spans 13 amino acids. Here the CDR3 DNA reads TGCGCCAGCAGCCAAGACAGAGAAGAGACCCAGTACTTC. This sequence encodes CASSQDREETQYF.

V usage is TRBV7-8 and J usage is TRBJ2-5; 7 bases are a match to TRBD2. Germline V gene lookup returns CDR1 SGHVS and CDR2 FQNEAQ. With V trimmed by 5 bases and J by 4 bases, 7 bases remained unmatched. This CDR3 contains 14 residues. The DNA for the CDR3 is TGTGCCAGCAGCCACCTGTCGGGGGGAGAGACCCAGTACTTC. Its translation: CASSHLSGGETQYF.

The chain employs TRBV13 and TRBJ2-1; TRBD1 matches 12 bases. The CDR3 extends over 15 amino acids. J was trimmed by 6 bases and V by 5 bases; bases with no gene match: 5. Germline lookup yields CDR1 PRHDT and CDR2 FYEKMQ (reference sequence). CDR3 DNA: TGTGCCAGCAGCCGGGGACAGGGGGCGACCAATGAGCAGTTCTTC. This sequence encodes CASSRGQGATNEQFF. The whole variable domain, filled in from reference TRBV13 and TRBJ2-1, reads AAGVIQSPRHLIKEKRETATLKCYPIPRHDTVYWYQQGPGQDPQFLISFYEKMQSDKGSIPDRFSAQQFSDYHSELNMSSLELGDSALYFCASSRGQGATNEQFFGPGTRLTVL.

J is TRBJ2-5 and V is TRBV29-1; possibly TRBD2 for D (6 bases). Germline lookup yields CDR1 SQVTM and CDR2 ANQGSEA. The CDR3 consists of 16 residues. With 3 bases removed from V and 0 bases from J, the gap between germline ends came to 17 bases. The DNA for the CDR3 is TGCAGCGTTGAGGGCCCTCCGGGCGGGGACCAAGAGACCCAGTACTTC. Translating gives CSVEGPPGGDQETQYF.

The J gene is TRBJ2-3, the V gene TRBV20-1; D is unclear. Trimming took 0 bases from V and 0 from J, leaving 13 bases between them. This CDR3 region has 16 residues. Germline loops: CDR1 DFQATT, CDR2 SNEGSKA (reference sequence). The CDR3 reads CSARDRRPRSTDTQYF. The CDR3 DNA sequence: TGCAGTGCTAGAGATCGAAGACCCAGGAGCACAGATACGCAGTATTTT.

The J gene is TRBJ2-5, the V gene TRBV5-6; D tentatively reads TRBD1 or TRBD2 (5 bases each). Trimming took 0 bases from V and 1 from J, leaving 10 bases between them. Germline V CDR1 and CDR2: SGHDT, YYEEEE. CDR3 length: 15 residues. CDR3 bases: TGTGCCAGCAGCTTGGAACCAGGGACCCAAGAGACCCAGTACTTC. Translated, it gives CASSLEPGTQETQYF.

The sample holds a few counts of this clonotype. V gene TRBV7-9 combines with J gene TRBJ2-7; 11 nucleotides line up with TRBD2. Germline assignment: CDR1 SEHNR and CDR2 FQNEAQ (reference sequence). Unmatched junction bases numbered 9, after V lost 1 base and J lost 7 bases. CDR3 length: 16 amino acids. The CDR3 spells CASSLEASGGIREQYF. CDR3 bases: TGTGCCAGCAGCTTAGAGGCTAGCGGGGGGATAAGGGAGCAGTACTTC.

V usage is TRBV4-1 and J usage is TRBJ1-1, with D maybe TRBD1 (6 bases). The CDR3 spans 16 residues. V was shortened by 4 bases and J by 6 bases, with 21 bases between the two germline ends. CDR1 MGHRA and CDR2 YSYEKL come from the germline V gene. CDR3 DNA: TGCGCCAGCAGCCGAACTATACTCAGGGGCCCCGCTGAAGCTTTCTTT. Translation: CASSRTILRGPAEAFF.

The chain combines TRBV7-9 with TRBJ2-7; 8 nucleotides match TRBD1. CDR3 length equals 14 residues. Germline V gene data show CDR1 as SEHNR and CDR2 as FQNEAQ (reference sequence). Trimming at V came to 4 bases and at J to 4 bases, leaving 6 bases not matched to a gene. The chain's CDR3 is CASSSTDREYEQYV. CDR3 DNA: TGTGCCAGCAGCTCTACGGACAGGGAATACGAGCAGTACGTC.

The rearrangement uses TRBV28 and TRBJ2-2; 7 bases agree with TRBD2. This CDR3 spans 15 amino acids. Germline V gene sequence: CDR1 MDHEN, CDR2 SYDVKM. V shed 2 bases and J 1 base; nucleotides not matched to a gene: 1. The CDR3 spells CASSLIAGNTGELFF. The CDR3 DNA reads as TGTGCCAGCAGTTTAATAGCGGGGAACACCGGGGAGCTGTTTTTT.

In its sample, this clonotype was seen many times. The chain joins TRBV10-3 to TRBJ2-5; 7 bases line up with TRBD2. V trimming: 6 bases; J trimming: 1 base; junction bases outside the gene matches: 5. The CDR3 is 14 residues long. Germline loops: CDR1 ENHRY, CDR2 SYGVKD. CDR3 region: CAIRGAGIQETQYF. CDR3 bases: TGTGCCATCAGGGGAGCGGGGATCCAAGAGACCCAGTACTTC.

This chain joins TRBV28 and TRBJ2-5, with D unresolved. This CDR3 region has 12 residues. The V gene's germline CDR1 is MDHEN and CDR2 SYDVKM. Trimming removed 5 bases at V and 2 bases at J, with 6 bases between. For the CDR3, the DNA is TGTGCCAGCAGTCCGCCACAAGAGACCCAGTACTTC. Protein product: CASSPPQETQYF.

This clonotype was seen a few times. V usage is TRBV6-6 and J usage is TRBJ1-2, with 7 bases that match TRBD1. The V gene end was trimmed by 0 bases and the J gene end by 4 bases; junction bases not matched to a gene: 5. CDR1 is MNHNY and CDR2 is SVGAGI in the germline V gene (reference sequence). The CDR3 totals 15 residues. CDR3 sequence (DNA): TGTGCCAGCAGTTACTCGCACACAGGGGCCTATGGCTACACCTTC. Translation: CASSYSHTGAYGYTF.

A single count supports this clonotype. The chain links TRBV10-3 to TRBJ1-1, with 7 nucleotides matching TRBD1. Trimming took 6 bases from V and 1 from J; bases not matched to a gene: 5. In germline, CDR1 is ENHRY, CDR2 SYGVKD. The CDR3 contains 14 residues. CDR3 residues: CAISWDSRNTEAFF. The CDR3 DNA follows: TGTGCCATCAGCTGGGACAGCAGGAACACTGAAGCTTTCTTT.

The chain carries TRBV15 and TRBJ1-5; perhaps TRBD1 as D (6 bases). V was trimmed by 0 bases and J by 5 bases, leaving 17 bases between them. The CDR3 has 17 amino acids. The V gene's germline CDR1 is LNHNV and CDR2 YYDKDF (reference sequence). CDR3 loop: CATSRDLGDNFYQPQHF. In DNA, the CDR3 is TGTGCCACCAGCAGAGATCTCGGGGACAACTTTTATCAGCCCCAGCATTTT.

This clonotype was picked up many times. CDR3 sequence reads: CASSPRTGKGYTF. Written as DNA, the CDR3 is TGTGCCAGCAGCCCCCGAACCGGGAAAGGCTACACCTTC. V is TRBV7-9 and J is TRBJ1-2; the D is unclear. V gave up 5 bases and J gave up 8 bases, with 15 bases separating them. The CDR3 totals 13 residues. CDR1 and CDR2 from the germline V gene are SEHNR and FQNEAQ (reference sequence).

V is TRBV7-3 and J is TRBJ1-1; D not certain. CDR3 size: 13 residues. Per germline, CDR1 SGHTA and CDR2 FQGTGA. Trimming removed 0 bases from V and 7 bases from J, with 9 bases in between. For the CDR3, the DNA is TGTGCCAGCAGCTTAACAGCAGGTATTGAAGCTTTCTTT. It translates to CASSLTAGIEAFF.

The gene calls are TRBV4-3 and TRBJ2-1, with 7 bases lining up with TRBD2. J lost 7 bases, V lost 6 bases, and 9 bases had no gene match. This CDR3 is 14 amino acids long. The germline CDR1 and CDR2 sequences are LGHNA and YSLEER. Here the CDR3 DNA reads TGCGCCAGCAGTAGGCTAGCGGATAGGAATGAGCAGTTCTTC. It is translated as CASSRLADRNEQFF.

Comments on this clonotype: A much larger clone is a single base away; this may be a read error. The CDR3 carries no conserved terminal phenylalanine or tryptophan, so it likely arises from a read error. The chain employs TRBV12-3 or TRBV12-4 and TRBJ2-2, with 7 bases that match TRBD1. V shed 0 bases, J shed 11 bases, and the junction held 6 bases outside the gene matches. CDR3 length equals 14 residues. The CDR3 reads CASSLALGGGELFL. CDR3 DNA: TGTGCCAGCAGTTTAGCGCTAGGGGGCGGAGAGCTGTTTTTG.

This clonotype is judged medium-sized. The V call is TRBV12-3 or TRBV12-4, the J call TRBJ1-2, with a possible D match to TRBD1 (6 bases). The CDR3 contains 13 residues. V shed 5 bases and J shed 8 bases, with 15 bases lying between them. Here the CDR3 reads CASSPRGLEGYTF. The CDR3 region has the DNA TGTGCCAGCAGTCCCCGGGGGCTCGAAGGCTACACCTTC.

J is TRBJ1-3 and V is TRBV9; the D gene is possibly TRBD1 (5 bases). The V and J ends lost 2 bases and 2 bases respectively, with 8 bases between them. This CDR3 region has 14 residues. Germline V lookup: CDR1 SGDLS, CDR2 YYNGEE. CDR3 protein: CASSVGGPGNTIYF. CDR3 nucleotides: TGTGCCAGCAGCGTCGGGGGTCCTGGAAACACCATATATTTT. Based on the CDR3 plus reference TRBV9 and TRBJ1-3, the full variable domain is DSGVTQTPKHLITATGQRVTLRCSPRSGDLSVYWYQQSLDQGLQFLIQYYNGEERAKGNILERFSAQQFPDLHSELNLSSLELGDSALYFCASSVGGPGNTIYFGEGSWLTVV.

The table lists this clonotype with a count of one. The CDR3 sequence: CSVGRLFTDTQYF. The CDR3 DNA reads TGCAGCGTTGGGAGACTCTTCACAGATACGCAGTATTTT. The chain employs TRBV29-1 and TRBJ2-3; D gene uncertain. This CDR3 is 13 amino acids long. The V end was cut by 4 bases, the J end by 2 bases, with 10 bases between. CDR1 and CDR2 from the germline V gene are SQVTM and ANQGSEA.

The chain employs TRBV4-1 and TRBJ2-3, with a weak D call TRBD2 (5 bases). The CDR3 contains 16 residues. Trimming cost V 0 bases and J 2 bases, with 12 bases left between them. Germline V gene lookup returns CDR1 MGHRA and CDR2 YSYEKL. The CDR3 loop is CASSQDQRRLTDTQYF. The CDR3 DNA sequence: TGCGCCAGCAGCCAAGATCAGCGGCGCCTCACAGATACGCAGTATTTT.